The next 11 T cell receptor beta chains were all read from a single sample in a study of blood T cell repertoires in COVID-19. Sequencing was performed with immunoSEQ multiplex PCR; in TCRdb, only in-frame clones are kept and a portion is missing. The table shows around 200,000 clones, with around 87% occurring only once. The sequenced sample was peripheral blood. Every receptor here comes from a man aged 35 to 55 with active or convalescent COVID-19.

V and J are TRBV7-8 and TRBJ2-1; D might be TRBD2 (5 bases). CDR1 and CDR2 (germline): SGHVS, FQNEAQ. The ends were cut back, 0 bases at V and 6 bases at J, with 9 bases in the middle. This CDR3 has 14 amino acids. The CDR3 protein is CASSLARTPNEQFF. For the CDR3, the DNA is TGTGCCAGCAGCTTAGCGCGGACTCCCAATGAGCAGTTCTTC.

The V gene is TRBV28, the J gene TRBJ1-2; D not resolved. Trimming removed 5 bases from V and 8 bases from J, with 15 bases in between. CDR1 MDHEN and CDR2 SYDVKM come from the germline V gene. The CDR3 covers 13 residues. The CDR3 DNA sequence: TGTGCCAGCAGTCCAAACCCGACCGGGGGCTACACCTTC. This translates into CASSPNPTGGYTF.

The DNA for the CDR3 is TGTGCCAGCAGCTTAGGTCCTAGCGGGGGGGCGGAGACCCAGTACTTC. Amino acid sequence: CASSLGPSGGAETQYF. V usage is TRBV7-2 and J usage is TRBJ2-5, with 12 bases identical to TRBD2. The CDR3 is 16 residues long. Per germline, CDR1 SGHTA and CDR2 FQGNSA. J lost 5 bases, V lost 1 base, and 5 bases had no gene match.

The rearrangement uses TRBV2 and TRBJ1-2, with TRBD1 matching over 12 bases. Germline loops: CDR1 SNHLY, CDR2 FYNNEI. V shed 4 bases and J 1 base; nucleotides not matched to a gene: 10. The CDR3 spans 18 residues. The CDR3 reads CASSAGTGGASFNYGYTF. The CDR3 DNA sequence: TGTGCCAGCAGTGCAGGGACAGGGGGCGCTTCCTTTAACTATGGCTACACCTTC.

The V gene is TRBV6-2 or TRBV6-3, the J gene TRBJ1-1, with TRBD1 matching over 9 bases. Trimming took 5 bases from V and 1 from J; bases not matched to a gene: 8. This CDR3 has 16 amino acids. The germline CDR1 and CDR2 sequences are MNHEY and SVGEGT. The CDR3 DNA sequence: TGTGCCAGCAGTATAACAGGGGGCGCAGGGAACACTGAAGCTTTCTTT. Translating gives CASSITGGAGNTEAFF.

The V call is TRBV10-3, the J call TRBJ1-4, with D perhaps TRBD1 (5 bases). V shed 7 bases and J shed 7 bases, with 16 bases lying between them. CDR3 length equals 14 residues. Germline lookup yields CDR1 ENHRY and CDR2 SYGVKD. CDR3 in DNA: TGTGCCATCACCCGGGCAGGGAGGTCTGAAAAACTGTTTTTT. Translation: CAITRAGRSEKLFF.

The CDR3 nucleotides read TGTGCCAGCAGCTCAAGAGGAGGCAGGAAAAGCTCCTACGAGCAGTACTTC. The encoded protein is CASSSRGGRKSSYEQYF. The rearrangement uses TRBV7-2 and TRBJ2-7; TRBD2 is a possible D gene (5 bases). V lost 4 bases, J lost 0 bases, and 19 bases lay in between. CDR3 length: 17 amino acids. CDR1 is SGHTA, CDR2 FQGNSA, per germline.

The V gene is TRBV30, the J gene TRBJ2-7; 7 bases are a match to TRBD2. V lost 1 base to trimming and J lost 6 bases; unmatched junction nucleotides: 6. Germline CDR1 and CDR2: GTSNPN and SVGIG (reference sequence). The CDR3 contains 13 residues. The CDR3 region is CAWSGVREGEQYF. CDR3 coding DNA: TGTGCCTGGAGTGGAGTCAGGGAGGGCGAGCAGTACTTC.

The chain has TRBV3-1 (or the pseudogene TRBV3-2) and TRBJ2-1; D is unclear. The length of the CDR3 is 19 residues. Germline values: CDR1 LGHDT, CDR2 YNNKEL (reference sequence). The V and J ends lost 4 bases and 0 bases respectively, with 22 bases between them. CDR3 DNA sequence: TGTGCCAGCAGCCGAATTTCTCCCAAGAGCGATAGCTCCTACAATGAGCAGTTCTTC. It yields the protein CASSRISPKSDSSYNEQFF.

This chain links TRBV18 with TRBJ2-3; no clear D gene. The CDR3 length is 16 residues. Germline V gene lookup returns CDR1 KGHSH and CDR2 LQKENI. With 5 bases removed from V and 2 bases from J, the gap between germline ends came to 17 bases. In nucleotides, the CDR3 is TGTGCCAGCTCAGCACTGACAAGCCCCCACACAGATACGCAGTATTTT. Translation: CASSALTSPHTDTQYF.

This clone appeared a few times. The chain combines TRBV5-6 with TRBJ1-1; 9 nucleotides line up with TRBD1. The CDR3 runs to 15 residues. V dropped 4 bases and J dropped 1; count of bases not matched to a gene: 5. The germline CDR1 and CDR2 sequences are SGHDT and YYEEEE. The CDR3 coding sequence is TGTGCCAGCAGCATACAGGGGGCTGGGAACACTGAAGCTTTCTTT. Its protein is CASSIQGAGNTEAFF.